This TCR beta chain derives from a study of blood T cells in healthy people across ages. As for the study in general: Capturing about one barcoded beta molecule per two T cells was achieved by template switching. Whole-study findings and limits: Possibly, changes in expanded clonotypes were confounded because donor CMV status was unknown.

To note about this clonotype: Its antigen is unidentified.

Through a sample-barcoded 5' primer and a J-beta primer mix, a second PCR was run for roughly 7 to 12 cycles. MiXCR, run by TCRdb on the 5' RACE reads, gives a single entry per CDR3 protein. The table lists 630,000 or so distinct CDR3 sequences, approximately 30% of them singletons. CDR3 length: 11 amino acids. Trimming left V 7 bases short and J 6 bases short, with 10 bases between. Per the germline V gene, CDR1 is SQVTM and CDR2 is ANQGSEA. Each donor had roughly 10 milliliters of peripheral blood drawn. PBMCs were isolated at a quantity of at least 6 million per sample. The receptor was isolated from a woman of 80 years or more in good health. Sequenced material: blood. The chain recombines TRBV29-1 with TRBJ2-1; no reliable D call. CDR3 DNA: TGCAGCGACGTCGGCACCAATGAGCAGTTCTTC. Translating gives CSDVGTNEQFF.